Following are 25 T cell receptor beta chains from one sample sequenced in a study of cytomegalovirus exposure and HLA in healthy donors (dated by TCRdb to the late 2010s). The library was prepared using the immunoSEQ multiplex PCR assay. The multiplex PCR relied on a mix of 60 forward primers for TCR Vbeta segments and 13 reverse primers for TCR Jbeta segments. The table comes from immuneACCESS by way of TCRdb, which keeps in-frame sequences with V and J called. Part of the clones is missing from these tables; in studies checked, under half for an unresolved V gene and the rest for unknown reasons. In this sample the table shows over 100,000 clones, about 10% of which occur a single time. Roughly 6.4% of the sample comes from the top ten. Sequenced: PBMCs. The receptor set was obtained from a woman aged 35 to 49 in good health and CMV-seropositive.

This clone occurred a few times. The CDR3 spells CASRTNTYQPQHF. CDR3 sequence (DNA): TGTGCCAGTAGGACTAACACGTATCAGCCCCAGCATTTT. The chain couples TRBV19 to TRBJ1-5; D is uncertain. Germline loops: CDR1 LNHDA, CDR2 SQIVND (reference sequence). This CDR3 region has 13 residues. Trimming removed 6 bases at V and 5 bases at J, with 11 bases between.

The V and J genes are TRBV4-2 and TRBJ2-5; TRBD2 matches 10 bases. The germline gives CDR1 LGHNA, CDR2 YNFKEQ. The CDR3 loop spans 16 amino acids. After removal of 5 bases from V and 7 bases from J, the junction contained 13 bases not matched to a gene. This CDR3 reads CASSLGLAGGLVTQYF. The CDR3 region has the DNA TGTGCCAGCAGCTTAGGTTTAGCGGGGGGCCTCGTGACCCAGTACTTC.

The rearrangement uses TRBV6-5 and TRBJ1-1, with a possible D match to TRBD1 (5 bases). V was shortened by 2 bases and J by 0 bases, with 13 bases between the two germline ends. Germline loops: CDR1 MNHEY, CDR2 SVGAGI. The CDR3 loop spans 16 amino acids. The CDR3 nucleotides read TGTGCCAGCAGTTACGGGGCAGGGCCGATGAACACTGAAGCTTTCTTT. Translated: CASSYGAGPMNTEAFF.

This clone has only a few counts. V and J are TRBV7-9 and TRBJ1-3, with unresolved D. Germline V gene lookup returns CDR1 SEHNR and CDR2 FQNEAQ (reference sequence). V was shortened by 4 bases and J by 0 bases, with 4 bases between the two germline ends. The CDR3 consists of 13 residues. The CDR3 nucleotides read TGTGCCAGCAGCTCCAGCTCTGGAAACACCATATATTTT. This codes for CASSSSSGNTIYF.

The chain combines TRBV6-5 with TRBJ1-3, with D perhaps matching TRBD1 (6 bases). This CDR3 comprises 13 residues. Per the germline V gene, CDR1 is MNHEY and CDR2 is SVGAGI. V lost 10 bases and J 2 bases, leaving 12 bases between the germline ends. CDR3 region: CATVDRPGNTIYF. As DNA, the CDR3 is TGTGCCACCGTAGACAGGCCTGGAAACACCATATATTTT.

In its sample, this clone was seen a few times. The chain has TRBV10-2 and TRBJ1-4; D not certain. The CDR3 length is 11 residues. Trimming took off 2 bases at V and 14 bases at J, with 9 bases between the two ends. From germline, CDR1 is WSHSY and CDR2 SAAADI. This CDR3 reads CASSERYGLFF. In nucleotides, the CDR3 is TGCGCCAGCAGTGAGCGGTACGGGCTGTTTTTT.

The rearrangement links TRBV9 to TRBJ1-1; TRBD1 might be the D (6 bases). The CDR3 is made up of 15 amino acids. With 3 bases removed from V and 4 bases from J, the gap between germline ends came to 16 bases. The germline V gene encodes CDR1 SGDLS and CDR2 YYNGEE. CDR3 bases: TGTGCCAGCAGCGCATACAGGGATGTCGGCACTGAAGCTTTCTTT. It yields the protein CASSAYRDVGTEAFF.

This clone was seen only a few times. The rearrangement links TRBV6-6 to TRBJ1-2; 7 bases are shared with TRBD1. This CDR3 region has 12 residues. Germline values: CDR1 MNHNY, CDR2 SVGAGI (reference sequence). Trimming cost V 7 bases and J 2 bases; bases outside gene matches: 1. The CDR3: CASKGQNYGYTF. In DNA form, the CDR3 reads TGTGCCAGCAAGGGACAGAACTATGGCTACACCTTC.

This clone was observed a few times. The chain joins TRBV5-1 to TRBJ2-1, with TRBD2 identical over 9 bases. The V gene's germline CDR1 is SGHRS and CDR2 YFSETQ. The ends lost 2 bases at V and 2 bases at J; junction bases unmatched: 2. The length of the CDR3 is 15 residues. The CDR3 is CASSFLAGTYNEQFF. CDR3 sequence (DNA): TGCGCCAGCAGCTTCCTAGCGGGGACCTACAATGAGCAGTTCTTC.

This clone was counted between two and nine times. The CDR3 region has the DNA TGTGCCAGCAGCCCTACAGGGGGCGTCACTGAAGCTTTCTTT. It is translated as CASSPTGGVTEAFF. This chain uses TRBV6-5 with TRBJ1-1; 9 bases align to TRBD1. Trimming removed 6 bases from V and 4 bases from J; junction bases left unmatched: 6. Germline assignment: CDR1 MNHEY and CDR2 SVGAGI. CDR3 length equals 14 residues.

This clone turned up a few times. The chain joins TRBV9 to TRBJ2-3; 9 positions agree with TRBD1. With 7 bases clipped from V and 4 bases from J, the junction kept 7 bases outside the gene matches. The CDR3 totals 14 residues. CDR1 and CDR2 from the germline V gene are SGDLS and YYNGEE. The CDR3 protein is CASAGTGFADTQYF. CDR3 sequence (DNA): TGTGCCAGCGCAGGGACAGGGTTCGCAGATACGCAGTATTTT.

This clone has more than one count but fewer than ten. The chain combines TRBV5-1 with TRBJ1-1; D is unresolved. CDR1 SGHRS and CDR2 YFSETQ come from the germline V gene. The CDR3 runs 15 residues. Between the trimmed V and J ends, which lost 1 base and 2 bases, there was a span of 12 bases. The CDR3 sequence is CASSLSQVFNTEAFF. The CDR3 DNA sequence: TGCGCCAGCAGCTTGTCCCAGGTTTTTAACACTGAAGCTTTCTTT.

Here the CDR3 reads CASSPRTGVNTGELFF. DNA for the CDR3: TGTGCCAGCAGCCCCAGGACAGGGGTAAACACCGGGGAGCTGTTTTTT. This chain connects TRBV11-3 to TRBJ2-2; 9 bases line up with TRBD1. Germline V gene data show CDR1 as SGHNT and CDR2 as YENEEA. The CDR3 totals 16 residues. The ends lost 5 bases at V and 2 bases at J; junction bases unmatched: 6.

The rearrangement joins TRBV11-3 to TRBJ1-2, with 10 nucleotides matching TRBD1. The junction had 4 bases not matched to a gene; V was cut back by 1 base and J by 2 bases. Germline V CDR1 and CDR2: SGHNT, YENEEA. This CDR3 spans 16 amino acids. Here the CDR3 DNA reads TGTGCCAGCAGCTTAGGCGGGACAGGGGTAAACTATGGCTACACCTTC. Its protein is CASSLGGTGVNYGYTF.

This clone appeared many times. CDR3 amino acids: CAISEGAGSSGANVLTF. The CDR3 DNA reads as TGTGCCATCAGTGAGGGGGCGGGGAGCTCTGGGGCCAACGTCCTGACTTTC. The J gene is TRBJ2-6, the V gene TRBV10-3; the D gene is possibly TRBD2 (6 bases). This CDR3 region has 17 residues. Trimming removed 2 bases from V and 0 bases from J, with 11 bases in between. The V gene's germline CDR1 is ENHRY and CDR2 SYGVKD.

This clone showed up just a few times. This chain joins TRBV18 and TRBJ1-6, with D possibly TRBD1 on 5 matching bases. Germline CDR1 and CDR2: KGHSH and LQKENI. Deletions cut 8 bases from V and 0 bases from J, with 11 bases between. CDR3 size: 15 residues. The chain's CDR3 is CASRPDNSYNSPLHF. DNA of the CDR3: TGTGCCAGCCGACCGGACAACTCCTATAATTCACCCCTCCACTTT.

This clone turned up a few times. The J gene is TRBJ2-2, the V gene TRBV5-1; a weak D match, TRBD1 (7 bases). V lost 2 bases and J 1 base, leaving 9 bases between the germline ends. Germline V gene data show CDR1 as SGHRS and CDR2 as YFSETQ. The CDR3 covers 15 residues. Written as DNA, the CDR3 is TGCGCCAGCAGCTTCCAGGGGGGGAACACCGGGGAGCTGTTTTTT. This encodes CASSFQGGNTGELFF.

This chain links TRBV5-1 with TRBJ2-5; the match to TRBD2 covers 12 bases. The CDR3 has 16 amino acids. V shed 0 bases and J 4 bases; nucleotides not matched to a gene: 4. Germline CDR1 reads SGHRS; CDR2 reads YFSETQ. This CDR3 reads CASSLAPSGGGETQYF. CDR3 nucleotide sequence: TGCGCCAGCAGCTTGGCACCTAGCGGGGGGGGAGAGACCCAGTACTTC.

This clone was detected only a few times. The V gene is TRBV6-1, the J gene TRBJ1-5, with D possibly being TRBD1 (6 bases). Trimming removed 0 bases at V and 4 bases at J, with 10 bases between. The CDR3 has 15 amino acids. CDR1 MNHNS and CDR2 SASEGT come from the germline V gene. The CDR3 DNA reads as TGTGCCAGCAGTGAAGCGGGACAACAAAATCAGCCCCAGCATTTT. Translated: CASSEAGQQNQPQHF.

This rearrangement joins TRBV19 to TRBJ2-2, with unresolved D. V lost 10 bases to trimming and J lost 8 bases, with 17 bases between them. Germline CDR1 LNHDA, CDR2 SQIVND (reference sequence). The CDR3 runs to 13 residues. CDR3 in DNA: TGTGCCACCTCAGGATTGGGCACTGGGGAGCTGTTTTTT. Amino acid sequence: CATSGLGTGELFF.

This clone was seen a few times. The genes are TRBV29-1 and TRBJ1-2, with TRBD1 matching over 9 bases. V was pared by 7 bases and J by 5 bases, with 11 bases of the junction left unmatched. Germline assignment: CDR1 SQVTM and CDR2 ANQGSEA. This CDR3 has 14 amino acids. CDR3: CSAAPTGGAYGYTF. CDR3 DNA sequence: TGCAGCGCCGCACCTACAGGGGGCGCATATGGCTACACCTTC.

This clone was counted only a few times. The chain is built from TRBV5-1 and TRBJ2-3; 13 bases agree with TRBD2. The V segment lost 4 bases and the J segment 4 bases; nucleotides outside the gene matches: 6. The CDR3 sequence is 16 residues long. Germline assignment: CDR1 SGHRS and CDR2 YFSETQ. CDR3 sequence (DNA): TGCGCCAGCAGCCCCGGACTAGCGGGGGTGGCAGATACGCAGTATTTT. This translates into CASSPGLAGVADTQYF.

This clone was seen only a few times. The chain has TRBV2 and TRBJ1-1; 8 nucleotides agree with TRBD1. With 5 bases clipped from V and 4 bases from J, the junction kept 3 bases outside the gene matches. The CDR3 contains 13 residues. Germline CDR1 and CDR2: SNHLY and FYNNEI. The CDR3: CASSTGQGTEAFF. DNA for the CDR3: TGTGCCAGCAGTACTGGACAGGGCACTGAAGCTTTCTTT.

This clone was detected only a few times. This chain joins TRBV7-6 and TRBJ1-1; D is unresolved. CDR1 and CDR2 (germline): SGHVS, FNYEAQ. V lost 0 bases and J 2 bases, leaving 10 bases between the germline ends. The CDR3 has 15 residues. The CDR3 here is CASSLAGEPNTEAFF. CDR3 in DNA: TGTGCCAGCAGCTTAGCGGGAGAACCCAACACTGAAGCTTTCTTT.

The V gene is TRBV5-5, the J gene TRBJ2-5; 8 nucleotides agree with TRBD1. Trimming took 4 bases from V and 5 from J; bases not matched to a gene: 13. The V gene's germline CDR1 is SGHKS and CDR2 YYEKEE (reference sequence). This CDR3 is built from 16 residues. DNA of the CDR3: TGTGCCAGCAGCCCCGTCCCGTTCCACAGGGGGGAGACCCAGTACTTC. Translating it yields CASSPVPFHRGETQYF.